This T cell receptor beta chain came from a study of blood T cell repertoires in COVID-19. This CDR3 is built from 14 residues. V was shortened by 2 bases and J by 5 bases, with 10 bases between the two germline ends. CDR1 is SGHRS and CDR2 is YFSETQ in the germline V gene. The repertoire was sequenced with immunoSEQ multiplex PCR; TCRdb's copy has only in-frame clones and lacks some. The table lists over 300,000 clones, 70% to 90% of them singletons. J is TRBJ1-4 and V is TRBV5-1; tentative D call: TRBD1 (5 bases). The sequence came from a woman in her twenties or thirties with acute COVID-19. Source material: PBMCs or T cells enriched from blood (not recorded which). CDR3 loop: CASSFRTRNEKLFF. The CDR3 region has the DNA TGCGCCAGCAGCTTCCGGACAAGGAATGAAAAACTGTTTTTT.